These 24 T cell receptor beta chains were all obtained from the same sample, sequenced in a study of T cells after yellow fever vaccination. One entry per CDR3 protein, called by TCRdb with MiXCR from the 5' RACE reads. This sample has a few hundred thousand distinct CDR3 sequences, with around 7% found just once. This specimen was CD4+ T cells sorted from PBMCs, taken 15 days after the yellow fever booster vaccination. Source of these receptors: a man aged 25 to 45 who received the YFV17D yellow fever vaccine.

In this sample, this clonotype turned up a few times. The V call is TRBV7-2, the J call TRBJ2-5, with 7 bases matching TRBD2. V lost 5 bases and J lost 5; bases outside the gene matches: 11. Germline CDR1 reads SGHTA; CDR2 reads FQGNSA. The CDR3 runs to 15 residues. DNA of the CDR3: TGTGCCAGCAGCAAAAACCGGGCCGGGAGGGAGACCCAGTACTTC. Protein sequence: CASSKNRAGRETQYF.

V gene TRBV10-3 combines with J gene TRBJ2-7; 11 bases are shared with TRBD2. Trimming removed 3 bases from V and 3 bases from J; junction bases left unmatched: 10. There are 17 residues in the CDR3. Germline-derived CDR1 and CDR2 are ENHRY and SYGVKD. DNA of the CDR3: TGTGCCATCAGTGAAATCCCGGGACTAGCGGTTAACTACGAGCAGTACTTC. It is translated as CAISEIPGLAVNYEQYF.

This clonotype turned up a few times. This rearrangement joins TRBV24-1 to TRBJ2-1, with D hard to call. Trimming removed 3 bases at V and 11 bases at J, with 16 bases between. The germline CDR1 and CDR2 sequences are KGHDR and SFDVKD. CDR3 size: 14 residues. The CDR3 DNA reads TGTGCCACCAGTGATGGCCCGGAGACTTTTAAGCAGTTCTTC. It yields the protein CATSDGPETFKQFF.

This clonotype was picked up many times. The chain links TRBV7-2 to TRBJ2-7, with TRBD2 matching over 8 bases. The CDR3 runs to 15 residues. The V gene end was trimmed by 5 bases and the J gene end by 4 bases; junction bases not matched to a gene: 10. Looked up from germline, CDR1 is SGHTA and CDR2 is FQGNSA. The CDR3 DNA follows: TGTGCCAGCAGCCGAACTAGCCGGGGGGGTTACGAGCAGTACTTC. Its protein is CASSRTSRGGYEQYF.

V and J are TRBV5-1 and TRBJ2-1, with D tentatively TRBD1 (5 bases). This CDR3 spans 14 amino acids. The V end lost 4 bases, the J end lost 4 bases, and 12 bases lay between the germline ends. In germline, CDR1 is SGHRS, CDR2 YFSETQ. CDR3 in amino acids: CASSPDNRYNEQFF. Written as DNA, the CDR3 is TGCGCCAGCAGCCCGGACAACCGATACAATGAGCAGTTCTTC. The entire variable domain, with the rest obtained from reference TRBV5-1 and TRBJ2-1, is as follows: KAGVTQTPRYLIKTRGQQVTLSCSPISGHRSVSWYQQTPGQGLQFLFEYFSETQRNKGNFPGRFSGRQFSNSRSEMNVSTLELGDSALYLCASSPDNRYNEQFFGPGTRLTVL.

The gene calls are TRBV12-3 or TRBV12-4 and TRBJ1-1; a weak D match, TRBD1 (6 bases). This CDR3 region has 15 residues. The V gene lost 6 bases and the J gene lost 4 bases, with 18 bases spanning the gap. CDR3 DNA: TGTGCCAGCAGCCCTAGGGGGGGCTGGGGCACTGAAGCTTTCTTT. It encodes CASSPRGGWGTEAFF.

The CDR3 is CASSLDFQRTQETQYF. The CDR3 DNA follows: TGTGCCAGCAGCTTAGACTTCCAGAGAACGCAAGAGACCCAGTACTTC. The chain employs TRBV7-9 and TRBJ2-5, with D uncertain. The CDR3 has 16 amino acids. Deletions cut 1 base from V and 2 bases from J, with 14 bases between. The germline gives CDR1 SEHNR, CDR2 FQNEAQ (reference sequence).

This clonotype was counted a few times. V and J are TRBV6-1 and TRBJ2-7; 8 bases agree with TRBD1. The CDR3 length is 16 residues. With V trimmed by 6 bases and J by 7 bases, 17 bases remained unmatched. CDR1 is MNHNS and CDR2 is SASEGT in the germline V gene. Written as DNA, the CDR3 is TGTGCCAGCAGGAGGTCGACGGGGACAGGTCTTCGGGAGCAGTACTTC. It codes for CASRRSTGTGLREQYF.

The table lists this clonotype with many counts. The chain combines TRBV10-3 with TRBJ2-7, with 8 nucleotides matching TRBD2. Germline-derived CDR1 and CDR2 are ENHRY and SYGVKD. Trimming removed 8 bases from V and 0 bases from J; junction bases left unmatched: 6. The CDR3 contains 14 residues. The CDR3 protein is CAISSGGSSYEQYF. Written as DNA, the CDR3 is TGTGCCATCTCTTCGGGAGGGAGCTCCTACGAGCAGTACTTC.

This clonotype has at least ten counts. This chain links TRBV5-1 with TRBJ1-2; the match to TRBD1 covers 7 bases. Per the germline V gene, CDR1 is SGHRS and CDR2 is YFSETQ. V shed 0 bases and J 4 bases; nucleotides not matched to a gene: 3. CDR3 size: 14 residues. The CDR3 DNA reads as TGCGCCAGCAGCTTGGCGGGACAGTCCTATGGCTACACCTTC. Translated, it gives CASSLAGQSYGYTF. Drawing the rest from reference TRBV5-1 and TRBJ1-2, the complete variable domain is KAGVTQTPRYLIKTRGQQVTLSCSPISGHRSVSWYQQTPGQGLQFLFEYFSETQRNKGNFPGRFSGRQFSNSRSEMNVSTLELGDSALYLCASSLAGQSYGYTFGSGTRLTVV.

This clonotype appeared a few times. This chain joins TRBV4-3 and TRBJ2-1, with D perhaps being TRBD1 or TRBD2 (7 bases each). The CDR3 extends over 16 amino acids. The germline CDR1 and CDR2 sequences are LGHNA and YSLEER. Trimming stripped 0 bases from V and 8 bases from J, with 17 bases between. The CDR3 sequence: CASSQDSGGGVYEQFF. The DNA for the CDR3 is TGCGCCAGCAGCCAAGATTCAGGGGGGGGTGTGTATGAGCAGTTCTTC.

This clonotype was counted at least ten times. The chain carries TRBV7-9 and TRBJ2-5; TRBD1 matches at 8 bases. After removal of 2 bases from V and 2 bases from J, the junction contained 4 bases not matched to a gene. This CDR3 spans 15 amino acids. Germline values: CDR1 SEHNR, CDR2 FQNEAQ (reference sequence). CDR3 region: CASSLRQGPQETQYF. The CDR3 DNA reads as TGTGCCAGCAGCTTAAGACAGGGGCCACAAGAGACCCAGTACTTC.

This clonotype turned up a few times. V gene TRBV20-1 combines with J gene TRBJ1-1; D unclear. Germline CDR1 DFQATT, CDR2 SNEGSKA (reference sequence). The V gene lost 0 bases and the J gene lost 8 bases, with 13 bases spanning the gap. The CDR3 sequence is 13 residues long. CDR3 loop: CSARDWNLSEAFF. The CDR3 DNA reads as TGCAGTGCTAGAGATTGGAATTTGAGCGAAGCTTTCTTT.

The chain uses TRBV29-1 and TRBJ1-1, with TRBD1 as a possible D gene (6 bases). This CDR3 comprises 13 residues. Between the trimmed V and J ends, which lost 2 bases and 6 bases, there was a span of 13 bases. Germline V gene lookup returns CDR1 SQVTM and CDR2 ANQGSEA. The CDR3 DNA reads as TGCAGCGTTGAAAACTACAGGGAAGCTGAAGCTTTCTTT. Translated, it gives CSVENYREAEAFF.

The rearrangement joins TRBV7-8 to TRBJ2-7; the match to TRBD2 covers 8 bases. After removal of 5 bases from V and 3 bases from J, the junction contained 9 bases not matched to a gene. CDR3 length: 15 residues. CDR1 is SGHVS, CDR2 FQNEAQ, per germline. The CDR3 loop is CASSPTSGLFYEQYF. In DNA, the CDR3 is TGTGCCAGCAGCCCAACTAGCGGCCTATTCTACGAGCAGTACTTC.

This clonotype was detected many times. The DNA of the CDR3 is TGTGCCAGCAGCCAATGGATCGAGCAGTACTTC. Translation gives CASSQWIEQYF. The V and J genes are TRBV14 and TRBJ2-7; D remains unclear. Germline V lookup: CDR1 SGHDN, CDR2 FVKESK. The V and J ends lost 2 bases and 6 bases respectively, with 5 bases between them. This CDR3 is built from 11 residues.

This chain uses TRBV5-4 with TRBJ2-1; D possibly matches TRBD1 or TRBD2 (6 bases each). V lost 0 bases and J 4 bases, leaving 14 bases between the germline ends. CDR1 is SGHNT and CDR2 is YYREEE in the germline V gene (reference sequence). The CDR3 extends over 16 amino acids. The CDR3 coding sequence is TGTGCCAGCAGCTTGGCCCCGAGGGGGGTTTACAATGAGCAGTTCTTC. Translation gives CASSLAPRGVYNEQFF.

The gene calls are TRBV28 and TRBJ2-5; 7 bases fit TRBD2. The V gene's germline CDR1 is MDHEN and CDR2 SYDVKM. Germline trimming cut 7 bases from V and 6 bases from J; bases unmatched to any gene: 2. CDR3 length: 11 amino acids. CDR3 amino acids: CASMGGQTQYF. CDR3 bases: TGTGCCAGCATGGGAGGGCAGACCCAGTACTTC.

This clonotype was recorded at least ten times. The J gene is TRBJ2-5, the V gene TRBV5-6; no definite D call. Looked up from germline, CDR1 is SGHDT and CDR2 is YYEEEE. Trimming took off 2 bases at V and 1 base at J, with 9 bases between the two ends. This CDR3 has 14 amino acids. CDR3 protein: CASSFQQLQETQYF. The CDR3 DNA follows: TGTGCCAGCAGCTTTCAACAGCTCCAAGAGACCCAGTACTTC.

This clonotype was detected ten times or more. The chain joins TRBV5-1 to TRBJ2-2; no reliable D call. The CDR3 contains 18 residues. The V gene's germline CDR1 is SGHRS and CDR2 YFSETQ. Deletions cut 0 bases from V and 0 bases from J, with 15 bases between. The CDR3, as DNA: TGCGCCAGCAGCTTGGAATTATCGGTAGCTGCGAACACCGGGGAGCTGTTTTTT. Protein: CASSLELSVAANTGELFF.

The chain combines TRBV29-1 with TRBJ2-7, with 10 bases matching TRBD1. The CDR3 runs 14 residues. Per germline, CDR1 SQVTM and CDR2 ANQGSEA. After removal of 4 bases from V and 0 bases from J, the junction contained 3 bases not matched to a gene. CDR3 DNA: TGCAGCGTTGGGGGGGACAGGGGCTCCTACGAGCAGTACTTC. Protein: CSVGGDRGSYEQYF.

The chain couples TRBV6-1 to TRBJ1-1; TRBD1 might be the D (6 bases). The germline gives CDR1 MNHNS, CDR2 SASEGT. The germline V and J ends were trimmed by 5 bases and 0 bases, with 16 bases remaining between them. The CDR3 is 16 residues long. The CDR3 loop reads CASSPLQGPMNTEAFF. CDR3 coding DNA: TGTGCCAGCAGTCCCCTCCAGGGGCCCATGAACACTGAAGCTTTCTTT.

This clonotype appeared a few times. The genes are TRBV12-3 or TRBV12-4 and TRBJ2-1; possibly TRBD1 or TRBD2 for D (6 bases each). The V and J ends lost 5 bases and 9 bases respectively, with 17 bases between them. This CDR3 has 14 residues. The CDR3 DNA sequence: TGTGCCAGCAGTCCCCCCTTGGGGGGCAGTGAGCAGTTCTTC. Its translation is CASSPPLGGSEQFF.

This clonotype has just a few counts. The rearrangement links TRBV10-3 to TRBJ2-1, with unresolved D. CDR1 and CDR2 (germline): ENHRY, SYGVKD. The V and J ends lost 0 bases and 4 bases respectively, with 7 bases between them. The CDR3 has 14 amino acids. In nucleotides, the CDR3 is TGTGCCATCAGTGAGTCAAGTTTTTACAATGAGCAGTTCTTC. Protein sequence: CAISESSFYNEQFF.